This T cell receptor (beta chain) was sequenced during a study of T cell responses to AZD1222 COVID-19 vaccine. Notes on this clone: Its antigen is not known.

Only in-frame clones appear in the TCRdb table, and some are missing; sequencing was by immunoSEQ multiplex PCR. The sample includes about 76,000 clones, 65% to 80% seen only once; the top ten take approximately 27%. Study-wide results and limits: Females outnumbered males among donors, who were mostly white British; clonal diversity was possibly underestimated.

The receptor was isolated from an adult who received the MenACWY meningococcal vaccine as a control. The sequencing here drew on peripheral blood, taken 28 days after the second dose of the MenACWY control vaccine.

CDR3 protein: CASSFSENSPLHF. Here the CDR3 DNA reads TGTGCCAGCAGCTTTTCAGAGAATTCACCCCTCCACTTT. The chain is built from TRBV5-4 and TRBJ1-6; D uncertain. The CDR3 has 13 amino acids. In germline, CDR1 is SGHNT, CDR2 YYREEE (reference sequence). Trimming left V 2 bases short and J 7 bases short, with 7 bases between.